The clone carrying this T cell receptor beta chain occurred once. The data are from a study of T cell changes during pregnancy in multiple sclerosis. This CDR3 spans 13 amino acids. With 6 bases clipped from V and 13 bases from J, the junction kept 13 bases outside the gene matches. Germline V lookup: CDR1 SGHTS, CDR2 YDEGEE. Assay used: immunoSEQ multiplex PCR; TCRdb lists only in-frame clones, some missing. The sample carries 50,000 to 65,000 clones, approximately 90% recorded once. Source: CD4+ T cells from peripheral blood mononuclear cells, taken in the third trimester of pregnancy. V is TRBV5-8 and J is TRBJ1-1; 9 nucleotides align to TRBD1. The sequence came from a female donor with multiple sclerosis, enrolled in a pregnancy study. As DNA, the CDR3 is TGTGCCAGCATCAACCGGGACAGGGAATTCGGTTTCTTT. As protein: CASINRDREFGFF.